Shown below are 19 T cell receptor beta chains from a single sample sequenced in a study of cytomegalovirus exposure and HLA in healthy donors. The primer mix had 60 Vbeta and 13 Jbeta primers. Assay used: immunoSEQ multiplex PCR; TCRdb lists only in-frame clones, some missing. The sample comprises 200,000 to 250,000 clones, 82% of which are singletons, and 2.7% rests with the top ten. Sequencing input: PBMCs. These receptors were taken from a woman aged 40 to 50 in good health and CMV-seronegative.

The chain joins TRBV4-2 to TRBJ1-5, with D uncertain. The V gene's germline CDR1 is LGHNA and CDR2 YNFKEQ. CDR3 length equals 14 residues. V was shortened by 7 bases and J by 2 bases, with 12 bases between the two germline ends. This chain's CDR3 is CASTMGLGNQPQHF. In nucleotides, the CDR3 is TGTGCCAGCACCATGGGTCTAGGCAATCAGCCCCAGCATTTT.

The chain recombines TRBV29-1 with TRBJ2-7, with TRBD1 matching over 7 bases. This CDR3 contains 13 residues. Trimming took 7 bases from V and 2 from J; bases not matched to a gene: 8. CDR1 is SQVTM and CDR2 is ANQGSEA in the germline V gene. The CDR3 sequence: CSAKTGMTYEQYF. CDR3 nucleotides: TGCAGCGCTAAGACAGGGATGACCTACGAGCAGTACTTC.

The DNA of the CDR3 is TGTGCCAGCGAAGAATGGGAAGGGAGCAGGTCCCCTGATAACTATGGCTACACCTTC. Its protein product is CASEEWEGSRSPDNYGYTF. This chain connects TRBV7-2 to TRBJ1-2; no reliable D call. Germline-derived CDR1 and CDR2 are SGHTA and FQGNSA. The CDR3 loop spans 19 amino acids. The V gene lost 8 bases and the J gene lost 1 base, with 29 bases spanning the gap. The full variable domain, its missing parts supplied by reference TRBV7-2 and TRBJ1-2, is GAGVSQSPSNKVTEKGKDVELRCDPISGHTALYWYRQSLGQGLEFLIYFQGNSAPDKSGLPSDRFSAERTGGSVSTLTIQRTQQEDSAVYLCASEEWEGSRSPDNYGYTFGSGTRLTVV.

This clone appeared a few times. This chain links TRBV5-6 with TRBJ1-1; 8 bases are a match to TRBD1. Losses at the gene ends were 5 bases for V and 11 bases for J; bases not matched to a gene: 11. This CDR3 has 13 amino acids. Per germline, CDR1 SGHDT and CDR2 YYEEEE. The CDR3 reads CASSYLRGLKAFF. The CDR3 coding sequence is TGTGCCAGCAGTTACCTCAGGGGGCTTAAGGCTTTCTTT. The whole variable domain, filled in from reference TRBV5-6 and TRBJ1-1, reads DAGVTQSPTHLIKTRGQQVTLRCSPKSGHDTVSWYQQALGQGPQFIFQYYEEEERQRGNFPDRFSGHQFPNYSSELNVNALLLGDSALYLCASSYLRGLKAFFGQGTRLTVV.

The chain uses TRBV15 and TRBJ2-1; no reliable D call. The V and J ends lost 3 bases and 6 bases respectively, with 9 bases between them. Germline values: CDR1 LNHNV, CDR2 YYDKDF (reference sequence). The CDR3 runs to 13 residues. CDR3 protein: CATSRPGPNEQFF. In DNA form, the CDR3 reads TGTGCCACCAGCAGGCCTGGCCCCAATGAGCAGTTCTTC.

The CDR3 loop is CASSSTGAQYF. CDR3 nucleotide sequence: TGCGCCAGCAGCTCTACAGGGGCCCAGTACTTC. This chain joins TRBV5-1 and TRBJ2-5; 7 bases are a match to TRBD1. The CDR3 covers 11 residues. Trimming took 3 bases from V and 9 from J; bases not matched to a gene: 2. Per germline, CDR1 SGHRS and CDR2 YFSETQ.

This clone showed up just a few times. V gene TRBV27 combines with J gene TRBJ1-1; 8 positions agree with TRBD1. Trimming took 5 bases from V and 4 from J; bases not matched to a gene: 12. Germline CDR1 reads MNHEY; CDR2 reads SMNVEV (reference sequence). The CDR3 totals 16 residues. The CDR3 loop is CASSLTRGRDATEAFF. The CDR3 nucleotides are TGTGCCAGCAGTCTAACCAGGGGGCGCGACGCCACTGAAGCTTTCTTT.

In nucleotides, the CDR3 is TGTGCCAGCAGCGCTGGACTAGCGGGATGGGACGAGCAGTACTTC. Encoded protein: CASSAGLAGWDEQYF. V and J are TRBV9 and TRBJ2-7, with TRBD2 matching over 12 bases. Germline assignment: CDR1 SGDLS and CDR2 YYNGEE. The V and J ends lost 3 bases and 5 bases, in that order; junction bases with no gene match: 6. This CDR3 is built from 15 residues.

This chain connects TRBV9 to TRBJ2-5; D gene uncertain. The CDR3 has 12 residues. Germline V gives CDR1 SGDLS, CDR2 YYNGEE. Deletions cut 4 bases from V and 0 bases from J, with 4 bases between. The CDR3 sequence: CASSPNQETQYF. The CDR3 region has the DNA TGTGCCAGCAGCCCCAACCAAGAGACCCAGTACTTC.

This clone has only a few counts. V gene TRBV11-2 combines with J gene TRBJ2-1; TRBD2 matches 14 bases. V dropped 8 bases and J dropped 4; count of bases not matched to a gene: 13. The CDR3 is 18 residues long. Germline CDR1 and CDR2: SGHAT and FQNNGV. This CDR3 is CASRRGLGLAGVYNEQFF. In DNA form, the CDR3 reads TGTGCCAGCCGACGGGGGCTGGGACTAGCGGGAGTTTACAATGAGCAGTTCTTC.

The rearrangement uses TRBV2 and TRBJ2-4, with D maybe TRBD2 (5 bases). Germline loops: CDR1 SNHLY, CDR2 FYNNEI. The CDR3 runs 15 residues. The V end was cut by 2 bases, the J end by 8 bases, with 16 bases between. The CDR3 loop is CASSERVRGPDIQYF. In DNA form, the CDR3 reads TGTGCCAGCAGTGAAAGGGTAAGAGGGCCGGACATTCAGTACTTC.

The rearrangement joins TRBV19 to TRBJ2-1, with D unresolved. Germline CDR1 LNHDA, CDR2 SQIVND (reference sequence). The ends were cut back, 6 bases at V and 0 bases at J, with 12 bases in the middle. The CDR3 sequence is 15 residues long. CDR3 bases: TGTGCCAGTAGCGCCGGAGTGGGCTCCTACAATGAGCAGTTCTTC. Residues: CASSAGVGSYNEQFF.

The rearrangement uses TRBV9 and TRBJ1-4; D is possibly TRBD1 (5 bases). The CDR3 is 15 residues long. Germline CDR1 is SGDLS and CDR2 is YYNGEE. Deletions cut 5 bases from V and 0 bases from J, with 11 bases between. This CDR3 reads CASSRPGATNEKLFF. CDR3 in DNA: TGTGCCAGCAGTCGTCCGGGGGCAACTAATGAAAAACTGTTTTTT.

CDR3 DNA: TGTGCCAGCTCTGAGGGCACACCCGGTCACGAGCAGTACTTC. This sequence encodes CASSEGTPGHEQYF. The chain joins TRBV28 to TRBJ2-7; tentative D call: TRBD2 (5 bases). Trimming shortened V by 8 bases and J by 5 bases, and 19 bases separated the two germline ends. The germline V gene encodes CDR1 MDHEN and CDR2 SYDVKM. The CDR3 spans 14 residues.

The genes are TRBV30 and TRBJ1-2; a possible D gene is TRBD1 (5 bases). The CDR3 spans 13 residues. Germline-derived CDR1 and CDR2 are GTSNPN and SVGIG (reference sequence). V was clipped by 2 bases and J by 8 bases, with 15 bases between them. The CDR3 region has the DNA TGTGCCTGGAGTTTGAGTGGGGGGTGGGGCTACACCTTC. Amino acid sequence: CAWSLSGGWGYTF.

This chain links TRBV4-1 with TRBJ2-3, with a possible D match to TRBD2 (5 bases). Germline V gene lookup returns CDR1 MGHRA and CDR2 YSYEKL. With 4 bases removed from V and 2 bases from J, the gap between germline ends came to 10 bases. This CDR3 comprises 14 residues. The CDR3 reads CASSLDYYTDTQYF. The CDR3 nucleotides read TGCGCCAGCAGCCTCGACTATTACACAGATACGCAGTATTTT.

The V and J genes are TRBV5-1 and TRBJ1-2, with D uncertain. The CDR3 is made up of 16 amino acids. Germline assignment: CDR1 SGHRS and CDR2 YFSETQ. V gave up 4 bases and J gave up 3 bases, with 19 bases separating them. The CDR3 protein is CASSPRHSEGYYGYTF. The CDR3 coding sequence is TGCGCCAGCAGCCCCCGACATTCGGAAGGTTACTATGGCTACACCTTC. Together with reference TRBV5-1 and TRBJ1-2, the CDR3 gives the full variable domain: KAGVTQTPRYLIKTRGQQVTLSCSPISGHRSVSWYQQTPGQGLQFLFEYFSETQRNKGNFPGRFSGRQFSNSRSEMNVSTLELGDSALYLCASSPRHSEGYYGYTFGSGTRLTVV.

The chain combines TRBV19 with TRBJ1-1; 12 bases align to TRBD1. Germline V gene lookup returns CDR1 LNHDA and CDR2 SQIVND (reference sequence). The CDR3 contains 14 residues. The junction had 4 bases not matched to a gene; V was cut back by 5 bases and J by 6 bases. The chain's CDR3 is CASSVGTGGPEAFF. In DNA form, the CDR3 reads TGTGCCAGTAGTGTGGGGACAGGGGGCCCTGAAGCTTTCTTT. Complete variable domain (other parts from reference TRBV19 and TRBJ1-1): DGGITQSPKYLFRKEGQNVTLSCEQNLNHDAMYWYRQDPGQGLRLIYYSQIVNDFQKGDIAEGYSVSREKKESFPLTVTSAQKNPTAFYLCASSVGTGGPEAFFGQGTRLTVV.

This chain links TRBV10-3 with TRBJ1-2; D may be TRBD1 (5 bases). Trimming left V 3 bases short and J 2 bases short, with 7 bases between. This CDR3 has 13 residues. CDR1 is ENHRY, CDR2 SYGVKD, per germline. The CDR3 sequence: CAISDRANYGYTF. In DNA, the CDR3 is TGTGCCATCAGTGACAGGGCAAACTATGGCTACACCTTC.